Shown below are 22 T cell receptor beta chains from a single sample sequenced in a study of blood T cells in healthy people across ages. A second PCR, run for roughly 7 to 11 cycles, used a sample-barcoded 5' primer plus a J-beta primer mix. TCRdb reprocessed the 5' RACE reads with MiXCR, giving one entry per CDR3 protein. The table records 800,000 to 950,000 distinct CDR3 sequences, around 34% of them present only once. The sequenced sample consisted of blood. The receptors were sampled from a man in his late teens or twenties in good health.

The genes are TRBV28 and TRBJ1-4, with D perhaps TRBD1 (6 bases). The CDR3 sequence is 15 residues long. Germline V gives CDR1 MDHEN, CDR2 SYDVKM. Trimming stripped 6 bases from V and 4 bases from J, with 15 bases between. CDR3: CASRLRGQSNEKLFF. The CDR3 coding sequence is TGTGCCAGCAGATTACGGGGGCAAAGTAATGAAAAACTGTTTTTT.

Points on this clonotype: The junction differs from germline at one of its ends, possibly a read error. This CDR3 is CASSPNSGTSGGHNERFF. The CDR3 nucleotides read TGTGCCAGCAGCCCCAATTCAGGGACTAGCGGGGGTCACAATGAGCGGTTCTTC. This chain connects TRBV7-9 to TRBJ2-1; 14 nucleotides match TRBD2. The CDR3 has 18 residues. CDR1 is SEHNR, CDR2 FQNEAQ, per germline (reference sequence).

The CDR3 DNA reads TGTGCCAGCAGTTTAATTGCTGGGGCCAACGTCCTGACTTTC. Translation gives CASSLIAGANVLTF. The genes are TRBV28 and TRBJ2-6; no firm D call. CDR1 is MDHEN and CDR2 is SYDVKM in the germline V gene. Between the trimmed V and J ends, which lost 2 bases and 2 bases, there was a span of 4 bases. The CDR3 has 14 amino acids.

The V and J genes are TRBV7-9 and TRBJ1-2; 8 nucleotides match TRBD1. Germline V CDR1 and CDR2: SEHNR, FQNEAQ (reference sequence). Unmatched junction bases numbered 8, after V lost 5 bases and J lost 6 bases. This CDR3 spans 14 amino acids. The CDR3 here is CASSVTGTGHGYTF. DNA of the CDR3: TGTGCCAGCAGCGTAACCGGGACAGGCCATGGCTACACCTTC. The full variable domain, its missing parts supplied by reference TRBV7-9 and TRBJ1-2, is DTGVSQNPRHKITKRGQNVTFRCDPISEHNRLYWYRQTLGQGPEFLTYFQNEAQLEKSRLLSDRFSAERPKGSFSTLEIQRTEQGDSAMYLCASSVTGTGHGYTFGSGTRLTVV.

V is TRBV20-1 and J is TRBJ2-5; a weak D match, TRBD2 (7 bases). Between the trimmed V and J ends, which lost 0 bases and 11 bases, there was a span of 37 bases. The length of the CDR3 is 20 residues. Germline V CDR1 and CDR2: DFQATT, SNEGSKA (reference sequence). The CDR3 loop is CSARDPGTMAEGGSNNEQYF. Here the CDR3 DNA reads TGCAGTGCTAGAGATCCGGGGACAATGGCAGAGGGGGGGAGCAACAATGAGCAGTACTTC.

This clonotype was seen many times. CDR3 sequence reads: CASSQERTGSDEQFF. Written as DNA, the CDR3 is TGCGCCAGCAGCCAAGAGAGGACGGGCAGCGATGAGCAGTTCTTC. The chain employs TRBV4-3 and TRBJ2-1; D is unclear. Germline V gives CDR1 LGHNA, CDR2 YSLEER. CDR3 length: 15 residues. V was shortened by 0 bases and J by 8 bases, with 14 bases between the two germline ends.

Turning to this clonotype: This could be a read error, since a much larger clone is one nucleotide away. The gene calls are TRBV7-2 and TRBJ2-1; 7 bases match TRBD1. The CDR3 length is 14 residues. V was clipped by 5 bases and J by 13 bases; unmatched bases: 14. Germline CDR1 reads SGHTA; CDR2 reads FQGNSA. The CDR3 DNA follows: TGTGCCAGCAGCCGGTTACAGGGGAAAGAGACCCAGTTCTTC. This sequence encodes CASSRLQGKETQFF.

The rearrangement joins TRBV12-3 or TRBV12-4 to TRBJ1-1, with D unclear. This CDR3 comprises 13 residues. The V and J ends lost 7 bases and 1 base respectively, with 10 bases between them. CDR3 residues: CASTKEANTEAFF. The CDR3 DNA follows: TGTGCCAGCACCAAGGAAGCGAACACTGAAGCTTTCTTT.

This clonotype was observed a few times. The V and J genes are TRBV14 and TRBJ2-4; D possibly corresponds to TRBD1 (5 bases). Trimming took off 4 bases at V and 6 bases at J, with 10 bases between the two ends. Germline CDR1 reads SGHDN; CDR2 reads FVKESK. The length of the CDR3 is 13 residues. The CDR3 nucleotides are TGTGCCAGCAGCCCCCATGACAGAAACATTCAGTACTTC. This codes for CASSPHDRNIQYF.

The chain joins TRBV14 to TRBJ2-3; D might be TRBD1 (5 bases). CDR1 and CDR2 (germline): SGHDN, FVKESK. The CDR3 covers 16 residues. V was pared by 0 bases and J by 5 bases, with 15 bases between. The CDR3 reads CASSQDLGRPLDTQYF. For the CDR3, the DNA is TGTGCCAGCAGCCAAGATTTGGGGCGGCCGCTAGATACGCAGTATTTT.

The V and J genes are TRBV6-2 or TRBV6-3 and TRBJ1-2, with 8 positions matching TRBD1. Trimming cost V 5 bases and J 7 bases; bases outside gene matches: 12. The V gene's germline CDR1 is MNHEY and CDR2 SVGEGT. The CDR3 spans 15 residues. The CDR3 DNA reads TGTGCCAGCAGTCTTAAGGGACAGGCGGACGGTGGCTACACCTTC. It codes for CASSLKGQADGGYTF.

The rearrangement uses TRBV12-3 or TRBV12-4 and TRBJ2-5; D possibly matches TRBD1 or TRBD2 (6 bases each). The ends were cut back, 1 base at V and 4 bases at J, with 13 bases in the middle. CDR3 length: 15 amino acids. The DNA of the CDR3 is TGTGCCAGCAGTTTAGTCCTCGGAGGGGGAGAGACCCAGTACTTC. Its translation is CASSLVLGGGETQYF.

The genes are TRBV5-1 and TRBJ1-6; a weak D match, TRBD1 (5 bases). The germline V gene has CDR1 SGHRS and CDR2 YFSETQ. Trimming cost V 4 bases and J 7 bases, with 15 bases left between them. There are 15 residues in the CDR3. The chain's CDR3 is CASSQGFEGNSPLHF. The CDR3 DNA reads TGCGCCAGCAGCCAGGGATTCGAGGGGAATTCACCCCTCCACTTT.

This clonotype occurred once. A read error is possible here, since a much larger clone lies one base away. This sequence joins TRBV12-3 or TRBV12-4 and TRBJ2-5; TRBD1 might be the D (8 bases). The last part of the DNA fits TRBJ2-4 better; the J call may be wrong. The CDR3 spans 14 residues. The DNA for the CDR3 is TGTGTCAGCAGGGGGGGGACAGGTAGAAACATTCAGTACTTC. This encodes CVSRGGTGRNIQYF.

This clonotype came up many times. This chain links TRBV12-3 or TRBV12-4 with TRBJ2-3; 8 bases fit TRBD2. Trimming cost V 5 bases and J 2 bases; bases outside gene matches: 6. This CDR3 is 15 amino acids long. The chain's CDR3 is CASSPPTSATDTQYF. CDR3 in DNA: TGTGCCAGCAGTCCGCCGACTAGCGCCACAGATACGCAGTATTTT.

The rearrangement joins TRBV20-1 to TRBJ2-7; D possibly uses TRBD1 or TRBD2 (5 bases each). Germline values: CDR1 DFQATT, CDR2 SNEGSKA (reference sequence). The CDR3 has 15 amino acids. Deletions cut 2 bases from V and 0 bases from J, with 14 bases between. The CDR3, as DNA: TGCAGTGCTAGACGTCCGGGGCAGAGCTCCTACGAGCAGTACTTC. It yields the protein CSARRPGQSSYEQYF.

This clonotype was counted between two and nine times. The chain recombines TRBV6-5 with TRBJ2-2, with D possibly being TRBD2 (5 bases). The CDR3 length is 12 residues. From germline, CDR1 is MNHEY and CDR2 SVGAGI. V lost 11 bases and J 7 bases, leaving 14 bases between the germline ends. The CDR3 sequence: CASRGSGGELFF. CDR3 bases: TGTGCCTCCCGAGGGTCGGGCGGGGAGCTGTTTTTT.

This clonotype was recorded once. The rearrangement uses TRBV12-3 or TRBV12-4 and TRBJ1-2; 11 bases match TRBD1. The CDR3 is 14 amino acids. V was clipped by 6 bases and J by 4 bases; unmatched bases: 4. DNA of the CDR3: TGTGCCAGCAGAAGGACAGGGGGCCCCTATGGCTACACCTTC. It specifies CASRRTGGPYGYTF.

This clonotype turned up a few times. V gene TRBV11-2 combines with J gene TRBJ1-1, with a weak D call TRBD1 (5 bases). Germline V gives CDR1 SGHAT, CDR2 FQNNGV. This CDR3 has 15 amino acids. Trimming shortened V by 4 bases and J by 0 bases, and 12 bases separated the two germline ends. Written as DNA, the CDR3 is TGTGCCAGCAGCTCTTCCGGAGGGGTGAACACTGAAGCTTTCTTT. This encodes CASSSSGGVNTEAFF.

The gene calls are TRBV28 and TRBJ2-2; D gene ambiguous. V dropped 6 bases and J dropped 2 bases, with 7 bases sitting between them. This CDR3 is built from 13 residues. Germline CDR1 reads MDHEN; CDR2 reads SYDVKM. The CDR3 is CASRLPNTGELFF. CDR3 bases: TGTGCCAGCAGACTACCTAACACCGGGGAGCTGTTTTTT.

The chain recombines TRBV20-1 with TRBJ1-6, with D uncertain. The CDR3 runs 15 residues. V dropped 4 bases and J dropped 3 bases, with 13 bases sitting between them. The germline gives CDR1 DFQATT, CDR2 SNEGSKA (reference sequence). This CDR3 reads CSATRSPIYNSPLHF. CDR3 bases: TGCAGTGCTACGCGATCCCCTATCTATAATTCACCCCTCCACTTT.

This clonotype came up a few times. The J gene is TRBJ1-6, the V gene TRBV6-2 or TRBV6-3, with a possible D match to TRBD1 (5 bases). V lost 3 bases and J 6 bases, leaving 9 bases between the germline ends. CDR1 is MNHEY and CDR2 is SVGEGT in the germline V gene. CDR3 size: 14 residues. The CDR3 DNA reads as TGTGCCAGCAGTTATGGGACGGCTAATTCACCCCTCCACTTT. Protein sequence: CASSYGTANSPLHF.